These T cell receptor beta chains were read from a single sample in a study of technical replicates of blood from a handful of donors. The data were produced by immunoSEQ multiplex PCR, yet TCRdb's version contains in-frame clones alone and is incomplete. This sample has some 70,000 clones, with about 97% found just once. Sequenced input: T cells isolated from PBMCs. The receptors were sampled from a human donor in good health. The CDR3 runs from the conserved cysteine through the conserved F or W. D genes are given only for firm matches. For some rows the clone size is stated as once, few or many, or as a class when expanded; others skip it.

CDR3,DNA,size,V,J,D
CASSYQGSTGELFF,TGTGCCAGCAGTTATCAGGGGTCCACCGGGGAGCTGTTTTTT,-,TRBV11-2,TRBJ2-2,-
CASKTAYAGYTF,TGTGCCAGCAAGACAGCCTATGCCGGCTACACCTTC,-,TRBV6-5,TRBJ1-2,-
CASSVGSGTSTDTQYF,TGTGCCAGCAGCGTAGGGAGCGGGACTAGCACAGATACGCAGTATTTT,-,TRBV9,TRBJ2-3,TRBD2
CAWSVTSGYGELFF,TGTGCCTGGAGTGTAACTAGCGGGTACGGGGAGCTGTTTTTT,-,TRBV30,TRBJ2-2,TRBD2
CASMFSGSGELFF,TGCGCCAGCATGTTTAGCGGGAGCGGGGAGCTGTTTTTT,-,TRBV10-1,TRBJ2-2,TRBD2
CASSIDNRDLTGELFF,TGTGCCAGCAGCATAGACAACAGGGATTTAACCGGGGAGCTGTTTTTT,-,TRBV7-9,TRBJ2-2,-
CASNLGGQETQYF,TGTGCCAGCAATTTAGGGGGCCAAGAGACCCAGTACTTC,-,TRBV2,TRBJ2-5,-
CAISGRQGIGELFF,TGTGCCATCAGTGGTCGACAGGGAATCGGGGAGCTGTTTTTT,-,TRBV10-3,TRBJ2-2,TRBD1
CASSFNGNYGYTF,TGTGCCAGCAGTTTCAACGGTAACTATGGCTACACCTTC,-,TRBV27,TRBJ1-2,-
CASSSIPPGTNGYTF,TGTGCCAGCAGCTCAATTCCCCCCGGGACAAATGGCTACACCTTC,-,TRBV13,TRBJ1-2,-
CASRAGRRTGELFF,TGTGCCAGCAGGGCGGGCAGAAGGACCGGGGAGCTGTTTTTT,-,TRBV2,TRBJ2-2,-
CASTLDFRDSDTQYF,TGTGCCAGCACCCTTGATTTCAGGGATTCAGATACGCAGTATTTT,-,TRBV7-9,TRBJ2-3,-
CASSETGANQPQHF,TGTGCCAGCAGCGAGACAGGGGCCAATCAGCCCCAGCATTTT,once,TRBV9,TRBJ1-5,TRBD1
CASSRGLSLLGEQYF,TGTGCCAGCAGCCGCGGACTTTCCTTACTGGGCGAGCAGTACTTC,once,TRBV14,TRBJ2-7,-
CASSRGLAGPNEQYF,TGTGCCAGCAGCAGGGGACTAGCGGGACCAAACGAGCAGTACTTC,-,TRBV9,TRBJ2-7,TRBD2
CASSQDRVLNEQFF,TGTGCCAGCAGCCAAGACAGGGTACTCAATGAGCAGTTCTTC,-,TRBV4-2,TRBJ2-1,-
CATSGGAGNQPQHF,TGTGCCACCTCGGGGGGGGCCGGCAATCAGCCCCAGCATTTT,-,TRBV19,TRBJ1-5,-
CASSLSTGGNTEAFF,TGCGCCAGCAGCCTAAGTACAGGGGGGAACACTGAAGCTTTCTTT,-,TRBV5-1,TRBJ1-1,TRBD1
CASSPRGGGTQPQHF,TGTGCCAGCAGTCCCCGGGGAGGGGGGACTCAGCCCCAGCATTTT,-,TRBV27,TRBJ1-5,-
CASSSEGRALTDTQYF,TGTGCCAGCAGTTCCGAGGGAAGGGCGCTGACAGATACGCAGTATTTT,-,TRBV7-3,TRBJ2-3,-
CASSLGLAAGGGAYEQYF,TGTGCCAGCAGTTTAGGACTAGCGGCAGGAGGGGGGGCCTACGAGCAGTACTTC,-,TRBV27,TRBJ2-7,TRBD2
CASGAQGNTQYF,TGCGCCAGCGGGGCACAGGGGAATACGCAGTATTTT,-,TRBV10-1,TRBJ2-3,TRBD1
CASSVESGGYTF,TGTGCCAGCAGCGTAGAGTCGGGTGGCTACACCTTC,-,TRBV9,TRBJ1-2,-
CASSFMGTGKLNQPQHF,TGTGCCAGCAGTTTCATGGGTACAGGGAAGTTGAATCAGCCCCAGCATTTT,-,TRBV28,TRBJ1-5,-
CASSAGTFLSTDTQYF,TGCGCCAGCAGCGCCGGGACTTTCCTTAGCACAGATACGCAGTATTTT,-,TRBV5-1,TRBJ2-3,-
CASSGTGTSGQETQYF,TGCGCCAGCAGCGGTACCGGGACTAGCGGCCAAGAGACCCAGTACTTC,-,TRBV5-1,TRBJ2-5,TRBD2
CASSLHLGSSSYNEQFF,TGTGCCAGCAGTTTACATTTGGGCAGTAGCTCCTACAATGAGCAGTTCTTC,-,TRBV27,TRBJ2-1,-
CASSVNRGFNTEAFF,TGTGCCAGCAGTGTGAATAGGGGCTTTAACACTGAAGCTTTCTTT,-,TRBV25-1,TRBJ1-1,-
CASTPRGSGVSDTQYF,TGTGCCAGTACCCCCCGCGGATCCGGAGTTTCAGATACGCAGTATTTT,-,TRBV19,TRBJ2-3,-
CASSVERERGEQYF,TGTGCCAGCAGCGTAGAGCGGGAGAGGGGTGAGCAGTACTTC,once,TRBV9,TRBJ2-7,TRBD2
CASRTGLYMNTEAFF,TGTGCCAGTAGGACAGGACTTTACATGAACACTGAAGCTTTCTTT,-,TRBV19,TRBJ1-1,-
CASRSGTGNYEQYF,TGTGCCAGCAGATCCGGGACAGGGAACTACGAGCAGTACTTC,-,TRBV7-9,TRBJ2-7,TRBD1
CASSGTSGRNEQFF,TGTGCCAGCAGCGGGACTAGCGGGCGGAATGAGCAGTTCTTC,-,TRBV2,TRBJ2-1,TRBD2
CASTFEGDIDTQYF,TGCGCCAGCACTTTCGAAGGGGATATAGATACGCAGTATTTT,-,TRBV5-1,TRBJ2-3,-
CASSKGQGYEKLFF,TGTGCCAGCTCCAAGGGCCAGGGGTATGAAAAACTGTTTTTT,-,TRBV18,TRBJ1-4,-
CASSTGGAGKGYTF,TGTGCCAGCAGCACAGGGGGCGCAGGGAAAGGCTACACCTTC,-,TRBV7-9,TRBJ1-2,TRBD1
CASSQHGQTRYGYTF,TGCGCCAGCAGCCAGCATGGACAGACCCGCTATGGCTACACCTTC,-,TRBV4-1,TRBJ1-2,-
CASSRGGTEAFF,TGTGCCAGCAGCCGAGGGGGCACTGAAGCTTTCTTT,once,TRBV7-3,TRBJ1-1,-
CASTTDYYNEQFF,TGTGCCAGCACTACGGACTACTACAATGAGCAGTTCTTC,-,TRBV6-5,TRBJ2-1,-
CAWSVQLAVTGELFF,TGTGCCTGGAGTGTTCAGCTAGCGGTCACCGGGGAGCTGTTTTTT,-,TRBV30,TRBJ2-2,TRBD2
CAWSVSEQFF,TGTGCCTGGAGTGTTAGTGAGCAGTTCTTC,-,TRBV30,TRBJ2-1,-
CAWSDYRDRAAFF,TGTGCCTGGAGTGACTATAGGGACAGGGCAGCTTTCTTT,-,TRBV30,TRBJ1-1,TRBD1
CASSPVGGPWDTQYF,TGTGCCAGCAGTCCTGTAGGAGGGCCGTGGGATACGCAGTATTTT,-,TRBV6-5,TRBJ2-3,-
CASSLLSVNIQYF,TGTGCCAGCAGCTTACTATCCGTTAACATTCAGTACTTC,-,TRBV7-2,TRBJ2-4,-
CASREGRMSYNEQFF,TGTGCCAGCAGGGAGGGACGGATGTCCTACAATGAGCAGTTCTTC,-,TRBV2,TRBJ2-1,-
CASSLDRPYGYTF,TGTGCCAGCAGCTTAGACAGGCCATATGGCTACACCTTC,-,TRBV11-1,TRBJ1-2,-
CASSFGTIDQPQHF,TGTGCCAGCAGTTTTGGGACTATCGATCAGCCCCAGCATTTT,-,TRBV28,TRBJ1-5,-
CASSLAGYNEKLFF,TGCGCCAGCAGCTTGGCAGGCTATAATGAAAAACTGTTTTTT,-,TRBV5-1,TRBJ1-4,-
CASSSAGGVTGELFF,TGTGCCAGCAGTTCAGCGGGAGGGGTCACCGGGGAGCTGTTTTTT,-,TRBV28,TRBJ2-2,TRBD2
CASGFAGTGANEQFF,TGTGCTAGTGGTTTTGCCGGGACAGGAGCAAATGAGCAGTTCTTC,-,TRBV12-5,TRBJ2-1,TRBD1
CASSSGLAGVEQFF,TGTGCCAGCAGCTCAGGACTAGCGGGAGTTGAGCAGTTCTTC,-,TRBV7-9,TRBJ2-1,TRBD2
CASSFRDRVGNTIYF,TGTGCCAGCAGTTTTCGGGACAGGGTTGGAAACACCATATATTTT,-,TRBV28,TRBJ1-3,TRBD1
CASSSDQWESNYGYTF,TGTGCCAGCAGCTCCGACCAGTGGGAGTCTAACTATGGCTACACCTTC,-,TRBV13,TRBJ1-2,-